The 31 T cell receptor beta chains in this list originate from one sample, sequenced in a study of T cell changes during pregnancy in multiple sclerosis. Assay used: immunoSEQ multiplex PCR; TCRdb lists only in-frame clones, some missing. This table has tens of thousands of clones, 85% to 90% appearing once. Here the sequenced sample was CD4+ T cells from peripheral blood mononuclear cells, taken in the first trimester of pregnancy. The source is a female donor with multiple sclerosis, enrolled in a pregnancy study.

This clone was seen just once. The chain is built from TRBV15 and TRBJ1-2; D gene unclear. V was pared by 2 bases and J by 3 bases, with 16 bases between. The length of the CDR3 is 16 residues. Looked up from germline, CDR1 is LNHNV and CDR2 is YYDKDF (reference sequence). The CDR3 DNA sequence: TGTGCCACCAGCAGATCCCCCTTTGACGGGGACTATGGCTACACCTTC. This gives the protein CATSRSPFDGDYGYTF.

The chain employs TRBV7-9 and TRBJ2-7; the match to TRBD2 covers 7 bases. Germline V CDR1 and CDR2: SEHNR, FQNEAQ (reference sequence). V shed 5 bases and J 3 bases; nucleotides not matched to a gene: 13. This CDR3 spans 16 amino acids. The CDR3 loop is CASSPLGGGILYEQYF. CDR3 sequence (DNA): TGTGCCAGCAGCCCCCTGGGCGGGGGAATTCTCTACGAGCAGTACTTC.

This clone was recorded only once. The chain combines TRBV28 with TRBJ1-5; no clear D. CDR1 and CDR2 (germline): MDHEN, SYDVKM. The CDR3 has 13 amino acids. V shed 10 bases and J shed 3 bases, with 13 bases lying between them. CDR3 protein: CATLEVYNQPQHF. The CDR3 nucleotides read TGTGCCACCCTAGAGGTATACAATCAGCCCCAGCATTTT.

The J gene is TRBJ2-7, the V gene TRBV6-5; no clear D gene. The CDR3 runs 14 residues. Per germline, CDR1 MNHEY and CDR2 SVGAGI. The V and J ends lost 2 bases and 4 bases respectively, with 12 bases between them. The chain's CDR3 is CASSYRGAPYEQYF. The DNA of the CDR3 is TGTGCCAGCAGTTACCGTGGAGCTCCTTACGAGCAGTACTTC.

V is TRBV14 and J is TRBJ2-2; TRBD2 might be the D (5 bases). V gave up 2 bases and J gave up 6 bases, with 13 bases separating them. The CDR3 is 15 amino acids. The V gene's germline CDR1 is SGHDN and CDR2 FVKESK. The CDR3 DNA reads TGTGCCAGCAGCCAACGGATAGGGAGAGCCGGGGAGCTGTTTTTT. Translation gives CASSQRIGRAGELFF. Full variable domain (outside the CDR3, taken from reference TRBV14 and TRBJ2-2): EAGVTQFPSHSVIEKGQTVTLRCDPISGHDNLYWYRRVMGKEIKFLLHFVKESKQDESGMPNNRFLAERTGGTYSTLKVQPAELEDSGVYFCASSQRIGRAGELFFGEGSRLTVL.

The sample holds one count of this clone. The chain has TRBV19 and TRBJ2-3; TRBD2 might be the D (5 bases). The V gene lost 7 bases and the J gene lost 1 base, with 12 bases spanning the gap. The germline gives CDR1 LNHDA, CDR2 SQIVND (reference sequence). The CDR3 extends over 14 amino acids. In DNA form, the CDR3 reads TGTGCCAGTAAGCCGGGGTTTGGCACAGATACGCAGTATTTT. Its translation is CASKPGFGTDTQYF. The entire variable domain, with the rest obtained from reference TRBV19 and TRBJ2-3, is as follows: DGGITQSPKYLFRKEGQNVTLSCEQNLNHDAMYWYRQDPGQGLRLIYYSQIVNDFQKGDIAEGYSVSREKKESFPLTVTSAQKNPTAFYLCASKPGFGTDTQYFGPGTRLTVL.

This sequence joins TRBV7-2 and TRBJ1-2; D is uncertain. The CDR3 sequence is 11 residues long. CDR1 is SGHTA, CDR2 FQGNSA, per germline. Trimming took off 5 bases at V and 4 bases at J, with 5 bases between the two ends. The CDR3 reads CASSDFYGYTF. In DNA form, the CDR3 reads TGTGCCAGCAGCGACTTCTATGGCTACACCTTC.

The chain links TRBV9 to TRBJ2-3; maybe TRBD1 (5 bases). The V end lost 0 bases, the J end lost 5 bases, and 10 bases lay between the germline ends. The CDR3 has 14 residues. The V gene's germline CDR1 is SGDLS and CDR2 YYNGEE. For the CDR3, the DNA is TGTGCCAGCAGCGTAGTAGGGGCCGGAGATACGCAGTATTTT. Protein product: CASSVVGAGDTQYF.

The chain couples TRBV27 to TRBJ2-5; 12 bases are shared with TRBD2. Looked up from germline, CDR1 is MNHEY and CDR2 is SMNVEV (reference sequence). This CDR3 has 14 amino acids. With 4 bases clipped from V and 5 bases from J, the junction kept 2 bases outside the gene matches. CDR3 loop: CASSWTSGIETQYF. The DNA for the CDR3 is TGTGCCAGCAGTTGGACTAGCGGGATCGAGACCCAGTACTTC.

The CDR3 reads CASSLSSGSGTGELFF. The CDR3 DNA reads TGTGCCAGCAGCTTAAGTAGCGGGAGTGGCACCGGGGAGCTGTTTTTT. The chain employs TRBV7-3 and TRBJ2-2; 9 positions match TRBD2. The J segment lost 4 bases and the V segment lost 1 base, leaving 4 bases of the junction unmatched. Germline assignment: CDR1 SGHTA and CDR2 FQGTGA. The CDR3 contains 16 residues.

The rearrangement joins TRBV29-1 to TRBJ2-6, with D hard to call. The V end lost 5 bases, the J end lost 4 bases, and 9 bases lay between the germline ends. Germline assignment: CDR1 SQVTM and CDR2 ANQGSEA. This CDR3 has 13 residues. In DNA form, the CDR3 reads TGCAGCGTTCAGGAAACCGGGGCCAACGTCCTGACTTTC. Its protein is CSVQETGANVLTF.

CDR3 in DNA: TGTGCCAGCAGCCAAGATACAGGGTCGAGTGCTAATTCACCCCTCCACTTT. This translates into CASSQDTGSSANSPLHF. This chain links TRBV4-2 with TRBJ1-6, with a possible D match to TRBD1 (6 bases). CDR1 and CDR2 from the germline V gene are LGHNA and YNFKEQ. Trimming took 0 bases from V and 6 from J, leaving 15 bases between them. CDR3 length: 17 residues.

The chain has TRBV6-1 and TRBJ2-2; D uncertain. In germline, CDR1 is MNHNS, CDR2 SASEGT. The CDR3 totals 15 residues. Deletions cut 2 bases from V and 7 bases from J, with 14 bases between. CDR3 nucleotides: TGTGCCAGCAGTGAAAGTCGTCTAAATTTCGGGGAGCTGTTTTTT. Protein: CASSESRLNFGELFF.

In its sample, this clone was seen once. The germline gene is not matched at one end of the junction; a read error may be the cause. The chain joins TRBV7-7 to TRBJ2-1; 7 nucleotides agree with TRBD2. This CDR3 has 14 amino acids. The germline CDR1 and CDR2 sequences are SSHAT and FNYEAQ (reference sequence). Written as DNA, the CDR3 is TGTGCTAGCAGCCGCCTACTAGCGCGCGATGAGCAGTTCTTC. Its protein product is CASSRLLARDEQFF.

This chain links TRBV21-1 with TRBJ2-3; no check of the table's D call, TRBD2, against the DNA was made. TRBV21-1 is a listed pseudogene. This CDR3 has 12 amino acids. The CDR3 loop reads CASSKRPGTQYF. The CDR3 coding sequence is TGTGCCAGCAGCAAACGACCGGGAACGCAGTATTTT.

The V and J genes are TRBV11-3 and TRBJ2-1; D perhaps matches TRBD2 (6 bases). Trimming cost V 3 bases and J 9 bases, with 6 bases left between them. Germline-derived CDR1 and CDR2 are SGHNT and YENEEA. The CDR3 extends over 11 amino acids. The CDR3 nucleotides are TGTGCCAGCAGCTTTAGCGGTGAGCAGTTCTTC. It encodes CASSFSGEQFF.

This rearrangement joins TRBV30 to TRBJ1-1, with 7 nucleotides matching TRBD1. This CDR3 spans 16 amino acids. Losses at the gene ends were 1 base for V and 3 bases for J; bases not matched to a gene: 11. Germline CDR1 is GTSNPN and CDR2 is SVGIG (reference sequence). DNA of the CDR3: TGTGCCTGGAGTGCCCCCAGACAGGGTGGGGACACTGAAGCTTTCTTT. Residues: CAWSAPRQGGDTEAFF.

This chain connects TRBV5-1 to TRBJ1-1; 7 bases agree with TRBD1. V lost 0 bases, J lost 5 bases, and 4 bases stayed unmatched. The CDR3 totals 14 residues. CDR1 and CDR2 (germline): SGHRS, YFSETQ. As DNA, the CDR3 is TGCGCCAGCAGCTTGGAGGGGGCGCTGACTGAAGCTTTCTTT. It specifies CASSLEGALTEAFF.

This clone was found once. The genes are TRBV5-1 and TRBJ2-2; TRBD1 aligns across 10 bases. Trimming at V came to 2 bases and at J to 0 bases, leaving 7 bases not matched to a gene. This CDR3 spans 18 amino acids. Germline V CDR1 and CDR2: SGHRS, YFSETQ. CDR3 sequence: CASSLRDRGSTNTGELFF. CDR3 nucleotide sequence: TGCGCCAGCAGCTTACGGGACAGGGGCTCCACGAACACCGGGGAGCTGTTTTTT.

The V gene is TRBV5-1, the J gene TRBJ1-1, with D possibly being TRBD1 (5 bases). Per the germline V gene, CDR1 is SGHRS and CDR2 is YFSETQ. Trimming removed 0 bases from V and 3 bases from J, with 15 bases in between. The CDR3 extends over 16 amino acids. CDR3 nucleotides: TGCGCCAGCAGCTTGGTGGGGCGGAGGGTCGACACTGAAGCTTTCTTT. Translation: CASSLVGRRVDTEAFF.

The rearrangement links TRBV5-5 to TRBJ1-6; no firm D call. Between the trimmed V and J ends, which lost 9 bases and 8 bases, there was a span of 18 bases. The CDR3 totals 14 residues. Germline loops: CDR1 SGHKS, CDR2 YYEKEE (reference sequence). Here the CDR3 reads CATNDGRPDSPLHF. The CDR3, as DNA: TGTGCCACCAATGACGGGAGGCCCGATTCACCCCTCCACTTT.

DNA of the CDR3: TGTGCCAGCAGCGACGGTAGTAGGAGGGCCTCTAATGAAAAACTGTTTTTT. Translated: CASSDGSRRASNEKLFF. This rearrangement joins TRBV5-4 to TRBJ1-4; D remains ambiguous. Germline-derived CDR1 and CDR2 are SGHNT and YYREEE (reference sequence). Trimming pared 4 bases from V and 3 bases from J, leaving 19 bases between. This CDR3 comprises 17 residues.

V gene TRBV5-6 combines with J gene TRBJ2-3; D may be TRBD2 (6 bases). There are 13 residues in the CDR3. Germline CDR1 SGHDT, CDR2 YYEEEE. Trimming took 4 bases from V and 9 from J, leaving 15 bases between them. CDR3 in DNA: TGTGCCAGCAGCCGGGACTTCGAGCAAACGCAGTATTTT. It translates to CASSRDFEQTQYF.

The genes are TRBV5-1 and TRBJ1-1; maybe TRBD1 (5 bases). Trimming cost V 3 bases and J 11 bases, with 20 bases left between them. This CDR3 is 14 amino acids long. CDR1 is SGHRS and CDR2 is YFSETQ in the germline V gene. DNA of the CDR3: TGCGCCAGCAGCTCGTCACAGGTTGGGTGGACGGCTTTCTTT. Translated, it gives CASSSSQVGWTAFF.

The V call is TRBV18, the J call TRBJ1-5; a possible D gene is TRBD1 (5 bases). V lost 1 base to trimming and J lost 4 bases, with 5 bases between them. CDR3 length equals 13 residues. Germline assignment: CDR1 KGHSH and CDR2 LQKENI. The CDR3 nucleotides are TGTGCCAGCTCACCACAGGGGAATCAGCCCCAGCATTTT. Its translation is CASSPQGNQPQHF.

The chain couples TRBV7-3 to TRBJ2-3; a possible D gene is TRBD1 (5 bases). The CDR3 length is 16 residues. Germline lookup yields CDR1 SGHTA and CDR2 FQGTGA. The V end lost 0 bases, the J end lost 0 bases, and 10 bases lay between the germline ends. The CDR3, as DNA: TGTGCCAGCAGCTTAACGTTTCAGGGAAGCACAGATACGCAGTATTTT. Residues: CASSLTFQGSTDTQYF.

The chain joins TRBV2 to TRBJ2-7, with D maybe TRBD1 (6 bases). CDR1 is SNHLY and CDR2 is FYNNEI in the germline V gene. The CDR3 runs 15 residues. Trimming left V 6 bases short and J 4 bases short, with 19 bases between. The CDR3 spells CASSADPGQIYEQYF. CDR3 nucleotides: TGTGCCAGCAGCGCCGACCCCGGACAGATATACGAGCAGTACTTC.

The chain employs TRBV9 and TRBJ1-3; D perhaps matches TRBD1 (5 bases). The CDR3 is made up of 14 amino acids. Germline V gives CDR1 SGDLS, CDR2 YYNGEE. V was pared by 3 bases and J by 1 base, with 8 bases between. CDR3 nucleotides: TGTGCCAGCAGCGGGGGGGTTTCTGGAAACACCATATATTTT. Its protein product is CASSGGVSGNTIYF. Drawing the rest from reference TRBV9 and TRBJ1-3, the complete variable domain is DSGVTQTPKHLITATGQRVTLRCSPRSGDLSVYWYQQSLDQGLQFLIQYYNGEERAKGNILERFSAQQFPDLHSELNLSSLELGDSALYFCASSGGVSGNTIYFGEGSWLTVV.

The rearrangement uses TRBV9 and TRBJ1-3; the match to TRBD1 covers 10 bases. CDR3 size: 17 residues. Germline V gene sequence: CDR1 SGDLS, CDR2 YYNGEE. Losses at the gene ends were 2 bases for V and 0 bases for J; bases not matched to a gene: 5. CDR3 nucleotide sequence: TGTGCCAGCAGCGTGACAGGGGGCGTTTTCTCTGGAAACACCATATATTTT. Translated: CASSVTGGVFSGNTIYF.

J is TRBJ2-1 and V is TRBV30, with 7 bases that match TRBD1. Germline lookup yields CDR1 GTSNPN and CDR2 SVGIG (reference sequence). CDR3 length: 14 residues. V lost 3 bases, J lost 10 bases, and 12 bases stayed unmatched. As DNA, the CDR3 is TGTGCCTGGAGAAGACAGGGTTCGGCGTTCGAGCAGTTCTTC. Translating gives CAWRRQGSAFEQFF. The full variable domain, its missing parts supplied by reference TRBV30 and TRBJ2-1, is SQTIHQWPATLVQPVGSPLSLECTVEGTSNPNLYWYRQAAGRGLQLLFYSVGIGQISSEVPQNLSASRPQDRQFILSSKKLLLSDSGFYLCAWRRQGSAFEQFFGPGTRLTVL.

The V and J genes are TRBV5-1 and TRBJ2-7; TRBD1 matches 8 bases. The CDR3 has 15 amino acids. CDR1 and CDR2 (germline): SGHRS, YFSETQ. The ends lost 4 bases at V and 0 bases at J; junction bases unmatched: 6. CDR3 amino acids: CASSIWTGPSYEQYF. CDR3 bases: TGCGCCAGCAGCATTTGGACAGGGCCCTCCTACGAGCAGTACTTC.